This TCR beta chain comes out of a study of shared clonotypes between healthy human individuals. This CDR3 is built from 13 residues. Germline V gene sequence: CDR1 ENHRY, CDR2 SYGVKD. The V segment lost 6 bases and the J segment 9 bases; nucleotides outside the gene matches: 5. Repertoires were generated with immunoSEQ multiplex PCR, while TCRdb's copy carries only in-frame clones and drops some. The table lists around 340,000 clones, 70% to 75% of them singletons. The chain employs TRBV10-3 and TRBJ1-6; TRBD1 matches 7 bases. This TCR was sampled from a man aged 30-40 years in good health. The sequencing sample was made of memory CD4+ T cells sorted from blood. As for subset: CD45RA-negative fraction. Written as DNA, the CDR3 is TGTGCCATCAGCTCCGACAGGGTTTCACCCCTCCACTTT. It specifies CAISSDRVSPLHF.